This TCR beta chain was identified in a study of radiotherapy plus CTLA-4 blockade in lung cancer. Study in general: Objective response rate was 18%; disease control rate, approximately 30%.

The CDR3 is 16 amino acids. Germline CDR1 LNHDA, CDR2 SQIVND (reference sequence). V trimming: 9 bases; J trimming: 2 bases; junction bases outside the gene matches: 7. Using immunoSEQ multiplex PCR, the repertoire was profiled, and TCRdb retains in-frame clones only, with some absent. The repertoire has some 120,000 clones, roughly 80% of them found once; the top ten carry 3% to 4%. This clonotype originated in a human donor with non-small cell lung cancer that progressed on radiotherapy plus ipilimumab. Some clones in this sample may be carry-over from other donors' samples. The material was peripheral blood, obtained from a patient treated with radiotherapy plus ipilimumab. The V and J genes are TRBV19 and TRBJ2-1; 13 nucleotides align to TRBD2. The CDR3 nucleotides read TGTGCCAGCAATCGACTAGCGGGGGGAGCCTACAATGAGCAGTTCTTC. Protein: CASNRLAGGAYNEQFF.